This is a list of T cell receptor beta chains from one sample in a study of OX40 agonist ivuxolimab in advanced cancers. Libraries were prepared by immunoSEQ multiplex PCR; TCRdb keeps only in-frame clonotypes and omits some of them. The sample lists about 68,000 clones, around 84% occurring once. The sample consisted of CD4+ or CD8+ T cells sorted from blood, taken in a trial of the OX40 agonist ivuxolimab. All receptors come from an adult with an advanced solid tumor such as melanoma, head and neck, liver or kidney cancer. Each CDR3 is given with its conserved first and last residue. Each record gives: D gene, V gene, clone size, J gene, CDR3 protein, CDR3 DNA. D genes are given only for firm matches. Clone size, where shown, is once, few, many, or a class for clones that have expanded.

-	TRBV2	-	TRBJ2-3	CASSLNTDTQYF	TGTGCCAGTAGTTTAAACACAGATACGCAGTATTTT
TRBD1	TRBV2	-	TRBJ2-7	CASRQTGVTYEQYF	TGTGCCAGCAGGCAGACAGGGGTAACTTACGAGCAGTACTTC
-	TRBV7-9	-	TRBJ2-7	CASSLSYTPLAEQYF	TGTGCCAGCAGCTTATCCTACACGCCATTAGCTGAGCAGTACTTC
-	TRBV2	-	TRBJ1-4	CASSIGSTNEKLFF	TGTGCCAGCAGCATAGGTTCAACTAATGAAAAACTGTTTTTT
TRBD1	TRBV5-1	few	TRBJ2-3	CASSSGQGAFTQYF	TGCGCCAGCAGCTCGGGACAGGGGGCTTTTACGCAGTATTTT
-	TRBV30	-	TRBJ1-2	CAWSVRRGLYGYTF	TGTGCCTGGAGTGTACGTAGGGGACTCTATGGCTACACCTTC
-	TRBV2	-	TRBJ2-3	CASSGRLQTSTDTQYF	TGTGCCAGCAGTGGGCGTCTCCAGACTAGCACAGATACGCAGTATTTT
-	TRBV4-3	-	TRBJ2-1	CASSQERNEQFF	TGCGCCAGCAGCCAAGAGAGAAATGAGCAGTTCTTC
TRBD2	TRBV9	-	TRBJ2-3	CASSAWAGGTDTQYF	TGTGCCAGCAGCGCGTGGGCGGGAGGGACAGATACGCAGTATTTT
TRBD1	TRBV5-1	-	TRBJ1-4	CASSSLTGAGEKLFF	TGCGCCAGCAGCTCCCTGACAGGGGCAGGGGAAAAACTGTTTTTT
-	TRBV9	-	TRBJ1-4	CASSVGGEGNEKLFF	TGTGCCAGCAGCGTAGGAGGGGAGGGTAATGAAAAACTGTTTTTT
-	TRBV23-1	once	TRBJ2-1	CASSQSNMGRLSSYNEQFF	TGCGCCAGCAGTCAATCGAATATGGGGAGGTTGAGCTCCTACAATGAGCAGTTCTTC
-	TRBV5-6	once	TRBJ1-2	CASSLQVDGYTF	TGTGCCAGCAGCTTGCAAGTTGATGGCTACACCTTC
TRBD2	TRBV7-8	-	TRBJ2-7	CASSLGGDLSYEQYF	TGTGCCAGCAGCCTTGGGGGGGATTTAAGCTACGAGCAGTACTTC
-	TRBV7-2	-	TRBJ2-3	CASSLRTDTQYF	TGTGCCAGCAGCCTGCGAACAGATACGCAGTATTTT
-	TRBV6-5	-	TRBJ1-4	CASRPQSLEKLFF	TGTGCCAGCAGGCCCCAAAGCCTTGAAAAACTGTTTTTT
-	TRBV18	-	TRBJ2-7	CASSGTNLRLEQYF	TGTGCCAGCTCAGGGACAAACCTCCGTCTCGAGCAGTACTTC
TRBD1	TRBV6-6	-	TRBJ2-7	CASSSSDRDIIF	TGTGCCAGCAGTTCCTCGGACAGGGATATTATCTTC
TRBD1	TRBV5-1	-	TRBJ2-3	CASSSRGQGTDTQYF	TGCGCCAGCAGCTCAAGAGGACAGGGGACAGATACGCAGTATTTT